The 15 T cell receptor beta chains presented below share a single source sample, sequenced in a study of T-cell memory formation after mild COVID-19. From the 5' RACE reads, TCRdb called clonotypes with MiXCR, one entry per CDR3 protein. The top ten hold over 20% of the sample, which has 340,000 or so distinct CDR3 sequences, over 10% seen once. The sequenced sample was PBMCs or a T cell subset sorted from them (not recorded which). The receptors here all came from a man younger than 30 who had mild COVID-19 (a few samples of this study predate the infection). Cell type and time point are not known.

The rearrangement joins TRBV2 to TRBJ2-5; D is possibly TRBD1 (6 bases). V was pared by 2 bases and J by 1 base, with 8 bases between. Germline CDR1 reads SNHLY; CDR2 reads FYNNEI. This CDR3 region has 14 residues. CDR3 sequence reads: CASSERTAQETQYF. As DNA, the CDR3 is TGTGCCAGCAGTGAAAGGACAGCCCAAGAGACCCAGTACTTC.

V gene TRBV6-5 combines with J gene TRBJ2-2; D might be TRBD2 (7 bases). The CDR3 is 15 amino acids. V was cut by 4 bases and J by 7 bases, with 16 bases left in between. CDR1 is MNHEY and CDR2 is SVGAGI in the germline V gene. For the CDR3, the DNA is TGTGCCAGCAGTTTCTACGGGGGGCAGGACGGGGAGCTGTTTTTT. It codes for CASSFYGGQDGELFF.

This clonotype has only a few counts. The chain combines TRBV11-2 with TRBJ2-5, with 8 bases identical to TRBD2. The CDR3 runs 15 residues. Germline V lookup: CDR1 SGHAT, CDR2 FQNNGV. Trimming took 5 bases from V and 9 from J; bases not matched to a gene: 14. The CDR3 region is CASSPGVAGSQAQYF. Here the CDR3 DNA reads TGTGCCAGCAGCCCCGGGGTAGCGGGGTCACAGGCCCAGTACTTC.

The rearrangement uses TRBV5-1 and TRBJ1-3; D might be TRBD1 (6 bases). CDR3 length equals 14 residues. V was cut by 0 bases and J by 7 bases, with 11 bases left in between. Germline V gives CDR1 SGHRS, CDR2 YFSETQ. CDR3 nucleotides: TGCGCCAGCAGCTTGGCCCTACAGGGCAACACCATATATTTT. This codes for CASSLALQGNTIYF.

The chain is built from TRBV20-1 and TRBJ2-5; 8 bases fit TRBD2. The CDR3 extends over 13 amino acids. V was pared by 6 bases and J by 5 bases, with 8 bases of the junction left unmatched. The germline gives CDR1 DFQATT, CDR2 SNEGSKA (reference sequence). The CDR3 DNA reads TGCAGTGCCGCGGGGGGCCTCTTTGAGACCCAGTACTTC. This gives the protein CSAAGGLFETQYF.

The CDR3: CAISDDRDNTEAFF. The CDR3 DNA is TGTGCCATCAGTGATGACAGGGACAACACTGAAGCTTTCTTT. The rearrangement links TRBV10-3 to TRBJ1-1; 7 nucleotides line up with TRBD1. CDR1 is ENHRY and CDR2 is SYGVKD in the germline V gene. V was pared by 3 bases and J by 2 bases, with 3 bases of the junction left unmatched. The CDR3 length is 14 residues.

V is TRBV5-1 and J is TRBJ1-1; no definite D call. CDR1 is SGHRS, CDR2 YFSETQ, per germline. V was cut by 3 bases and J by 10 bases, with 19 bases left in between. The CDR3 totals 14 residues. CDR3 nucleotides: TGCGCCAGCAGCTCCGGAGGATCGGGGAGCGTAGCTTTCTTT. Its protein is CASSSGGSGSVAFF. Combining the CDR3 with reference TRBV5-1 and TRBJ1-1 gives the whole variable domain KAGVTQTPRYLIKTRGQQVTLSCSPISGHRSVSWYQQTPGQGLQFLFEYFSETQRNKGNFPGRFSGRQFSNSRSEMNVSTLELGDSALYLCASSSGGSGSVAFFGQGTRLTVV.

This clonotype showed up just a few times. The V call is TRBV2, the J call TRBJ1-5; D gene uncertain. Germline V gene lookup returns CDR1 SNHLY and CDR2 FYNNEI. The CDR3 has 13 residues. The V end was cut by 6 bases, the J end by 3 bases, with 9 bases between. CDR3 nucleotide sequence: TGTGCCAGCAGCCTTGAGACCAATCAGCCCCAGCATTTT. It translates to CASSLETNQPQHF.

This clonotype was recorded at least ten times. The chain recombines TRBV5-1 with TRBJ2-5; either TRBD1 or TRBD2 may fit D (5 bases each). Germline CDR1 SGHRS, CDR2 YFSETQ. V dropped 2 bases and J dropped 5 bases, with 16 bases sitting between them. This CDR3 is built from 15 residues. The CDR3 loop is CASSFLPNEGETQYF. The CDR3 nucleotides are TGCGCCAGCAGCTTTCTGCCCAACGAGGGGGAGACCCAGTACTTC.

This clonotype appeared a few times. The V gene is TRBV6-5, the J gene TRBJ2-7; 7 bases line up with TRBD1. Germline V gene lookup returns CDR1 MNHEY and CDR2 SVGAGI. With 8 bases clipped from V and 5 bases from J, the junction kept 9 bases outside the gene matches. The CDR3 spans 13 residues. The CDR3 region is CASGADRLHEQYV. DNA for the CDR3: TGTGCCAGCGGGGCGGACAGGCTCCACGAGCAGTACGTC.

As DNA, the CDR3 is TGTGCCACCAGCAGAGATGACAAGATGACTGAAGCTTTCTTT. It yields the protein CATSRDDKMTEAFF. V and J are TRBV15 and TRBJ1-1; no definite D call. With 0 bases removed from V and 5 bases from J, the gap between germline ends came to 10 bases. In germline, CDR1 is LNHNV, CDR2 YYDKDF (reference sequence). This CDR3 is 14 amino acids long.

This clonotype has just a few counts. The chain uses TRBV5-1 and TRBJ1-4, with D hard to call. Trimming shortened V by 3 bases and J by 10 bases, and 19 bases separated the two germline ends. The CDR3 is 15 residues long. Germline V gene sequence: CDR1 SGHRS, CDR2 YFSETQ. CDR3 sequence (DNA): TGCGCCAGCAGCTCGGAAATAGGGCTGGCTGGAAAACTGTTTTTT. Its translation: CASSSEIGLAGKLFF.

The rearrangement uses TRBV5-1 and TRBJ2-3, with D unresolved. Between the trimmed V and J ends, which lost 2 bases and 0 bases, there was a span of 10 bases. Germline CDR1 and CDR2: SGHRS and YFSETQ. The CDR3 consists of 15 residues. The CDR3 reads CASSFIQPSTDTQYF. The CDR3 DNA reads TGCGCCAGCAGCTTCATTCAGCCGAGCACAGATACGCAGTATTTT.

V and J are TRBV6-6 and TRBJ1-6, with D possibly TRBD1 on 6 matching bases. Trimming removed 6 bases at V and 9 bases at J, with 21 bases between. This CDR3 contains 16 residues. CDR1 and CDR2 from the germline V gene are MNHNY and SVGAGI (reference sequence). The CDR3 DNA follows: TGTGCCAGCAGCCCGACGCCAGACAGGCTCACTTCACCCCTCCACTTT. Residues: CASSPTPDRLTSPLHF.

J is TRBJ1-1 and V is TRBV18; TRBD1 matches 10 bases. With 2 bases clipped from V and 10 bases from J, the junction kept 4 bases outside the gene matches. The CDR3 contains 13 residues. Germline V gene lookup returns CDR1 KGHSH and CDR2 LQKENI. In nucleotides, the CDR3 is TGTGCCAGCTCACCATCGGACAGGGGGGCAGCTTTCTTT. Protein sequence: CASSPSDRGAAFF.